One and the same sample provided the 21 T cell receptor beta chains below, sequenced in a study of T-cell reconstitution after alpha-beta-depleted transplantation in children. Unique molecular identifiers tagged the TCRbeta library. TCRdb used MiXCR to reprocess the PCR reads, holding one entry per CDR3 protein. The table includes hundreds of thousands of distinct CDR3 sequences, around 17% detected once. The sample was PBMCs from the stem cell graft donor, taken from the stem cell graft. These receptors were taken from a human donor who donated a stem cell graft to a child with acute myeloid leukemia.

This clonotype was detected many times. This chain links TRBV20-1 with TRBJ2-5; D unresolved. The CDR3 spans 16 residues. Germline assignment: CDR1 DFQATT and CDR2 SNEGSKA (reference sequence). The ends were cut back, 3 bases at V and 3 bases at J, with 20 bases in the middle. CDR3 loop: CSASITNPGREETQYF. Written as DNA, the CDR3 is TGCAGTGCTAGTATCACGAACCCGGGCCGAGAAGAGACCCAGTACTTC.

This clonotype was picked up a small number of times. V is TRBV7-9 and J is TRBJ1-1; D is perhaps TRBD1 (6 bases). V gave up 3 bases and J gave up 6 bases, with 11 bases separating them. Germline values: CDR1 SEHNR, CDR2 FQNEAQ (reference sequence). The CDR3 spans 13 residues. Here the CDR3 reads CASSFSGVSEAFF. The CDR3 nucleotides are TGTGCCAGCAGCTTTTCAGGGGTATCTGAAGCTTTCTTT. Combining the CDR3 with reference TRBV7-9 and TRBJ1-1 gives the whole variable domain DTGVSQNPRHKITKRGQNVTFRCDPISEHNRLYWYRQTLGQGPEFLTYFQNEAQLEKSRLLSDRFSAERPKGSFSTLEIQRTEQGDSAMYLCASSFSGVSEAFFGQGTRLTVV.

The table lists this clonotype with many counts. The V gene is TRBV15, the J gene TRBJ2-5, with 8 positions matching TRBD1. The CDR3 is 14 residues long. Trimming at V came to 0 bases and at J to 7 bases, leaving 4 bases not matched to a gene. Germline CDR1 LNHNV, CDR2 YYDKDF (reference sequence). CDR3 nucleotide sequence: TGTGCCACCAGCAGAGACAGGGGGCCGGTGACCCAGTACTTC. Translated: CATSRDRGPVTQYF.

V gene TRBV3-1 combines with J gene TRBJ2-3; 10 bases map to TRBD2. The germline V gene has CDR1 LGHDT and CDR2 YNNKEL (reference sequence). CDR3 size: 16 residues. With 6 bases clipped from V and 5 bases from J, the junction kept 11 bases outside the gene matches. CDR3 bases: TGTGCCAGCAGATTACTCCGGAGCGGGGGGGGAGATACGCAGTATTTT. Translation: CASRLLRSGGGDTQYF.

For this clonotype: A single base separates this from a much larger clone, so it may be a read error. The chain joins TRBV12-3 or TRBV12-4 to TRBJ2-3, with a possible D match to TRBD2 (5 bases). Trimming removed 11 bases at V and 6 bases at J, with 27 bases between. The CDR3 loop spans 16 amino acids. DNA of the CDR3: TGTGCCGGCGTTCCCGAGGTCACCTTCGGGGATGATACGCAGTATTTT. It encodes CAGVPEVTFGDDTQYF.

This clonotype was counted a single time. This chain joins TRBV6-2 or TRBV6-3 and TRBJ2-7, with TRBD1 matching over 8 bases. With V trimmed by 5 bases and J by 3 bases, 6 bases remained unmatched. This CDR3 is built from 14 residues. Germline V lookup: CDR1 MNHEY, CDR2 SVGEGT. The CDR3 spells CASSHWGTGYEQYV. For the CDR3, the DNA is TGTGCCAGCAGTCATTGGGGGACAGGCTACGAGCAGTACGTC.

The chain employs TRBV7-2 and TRBJ2-1; no clear D gene. CDR1 SGHTA and CDR2 FQGNSA come from the germline V gene. The length of the CDR3 is 13 residues. V lost 2 bases, J lost 9 bases, and 11 bases lay in between. DNA of the CDR3: TGTGCCAGCAGCTTAAGTTTCGGTAGTGAGCAGTTCTTC. This codes for CASSLSFGSEQFF. Full variable domain (outside the CDR3, taken from reference TRBV7-2 and TRBJ2-1): GAGVSQSPSNKVTEKGKDVELRCDPISGHTALYWYRQSLGQGLEFLIYFQGNSAPDKSGLPSDRFSAERTGGSVSTLTIQRTQQEDSAVYLCASSLSFGSEQFFGPGTRLTVL.

The rearrangement links TRBV2 to TRBJ2-1; 8 bases line up with TRBD1. Per germline, CDR1 SNHLY and CDR2 FYNNEI. The ends lost 5 bases at V and 3 bases at J; junction bases unmatched: 15. This CDR3 comprises 18 residues. The CDR3 spells CASSTPYRGINDYNEQFF. The CDR3 DNA is TGTGCCAGCAGTACCCCTTACAGGGGGATCAATGACTACAATGAGCAGTTCTTC.

This clonotype was detected many times. CDR3: CASSLAGSTGELFF. As DNA, the CDR3 is TGTGCCAGCAGCTTAGCGGGATCCACCGGGGAGCTGTTTTTT. V and J are TRBV7-9 and TRBJ2-2; the D is unclear. V lost 0 bases and J 4 bases, leaving 6 bases between the germline ends. The germline V gene has CDR1 SEHNR and CDR2 FQNEAQ (reference sequence). The CDR3 is made up of 14 amino acids.

This clonotype was recorded a few times. V gene TRBV10-3 combines with J gene TRBJ2-2; D is perhaps TRBD1 or TRBD2 (5 bases each). The CDR3 extends over 17 amino acids. Germline values: CDR1 ENHRY, CDR2 SYGVKD. Trimming removed 0 bases at V and 0 bases at J, with 11 bases between. The DNA for the CDR3 is TGTGCCATCAGTGAGTCGAGTGAGGGGACGAACACCGGGGAGCTGTTTTTT. Protein product: CAISESSEGTNTGELFF.

This clonotype has a count of ten or more. CDR3 sequence (DNA): TGTGCCAGCACCCCCACAATGCGGCAGGTGAACACCGGGGAGCTGTTTTTT. Protein product: CASTPTMRQVNTGELFF. V and J are TRBV6-1 and TRBJ2-2; the D is unclear. V was pared by 7 bases and J by 1 base, with 19 bases between. This CDR3 spans 17 amino acids. Germline-derived CDR1 and CDR2 are MNHNS and SASEGT.

This clonotype was seen repeatedly, ten times or more. The chain is built from TRBV9 and TRBJ2-2; D gene ambiguous. Trimming pared 3 bases from V and 8 bases from J, leaving 8 bases between. The CDR3 contains 12 residues. CDR1 and CDR2 from the germline V gene are SGDLS and YYNGEE. CDR3 DNA sequence: TGTGCCAGCAGCGCTAGTGGTGGGGAGCTGTTTTTT. It encodes CASSASGGELFF.

As to this clonotype: A single base separates this from a much larger clone, so it may be a read error. The genes are TRBV20-1 and TRBJ2-1; D is tentatively TRBD1 or TRBD2 (5 bases each). Trimming removed 2 bases at V and 6 bases at J, with 17 bases between. Looked up from germline, CDR1 is DFQATT and CDR2 is SNEGSKA (reference sequence). This CDR3 comprises 15 residues. The CDR3 bases are TGCAGTGCTAGACATTGGGGGAGTAACTTCAATGAGCAGTTCTTC. Translated, it gives CSARHWGSNFNEQFF.

This clonotype appeared many times. The rearrangement uses TRBV24-1 and TRBJ1-1; a weak D match, TRBD1 (6 bases). V lost 4 bases and J 1 base, leaving 9 bases between the germline ends. This CDR3 has 14 amino acids. Per germline, CDR1 KGHDR and CDR2 SFDVKD. CDR3 sequence: CATSDGQQNTEAFF. The CDR3 DNA is TGTGCCACCAGTGACGGACAGCAGAACACTGAAGCTTTCTTT.

J is TRBJ1-4 and V is TRBV7-9; 7 bases agree with TRBD1. The CDR3 covers 14 residues. The ends lost 4 bases at V and 7 bases at J; junction bases unmatched: 6. Germline loops: CDR1 SEHNR, CDR2 FQNEAQ (reference sequence). In DNA form, the CDR3 reads TGTGCCAGCAGCTCTGGGACAGCGGCTGAAAAACTGTTTTTT. It translates to CASSSGTAAEKLFF.

The J gene is TRBJ2-7, the V gene TRBV7-2; TRBD2 matches 7 bases. With V trimmed by 4 bases and J by 3 bases, 3 bases remained unmatched. The CDR3 covers 13 residues. The germline gives CDR1 SGHTA, CDR2 FQGNSA. CDR3 sequence: CASSSQRGYEQYF. The CDR3 bases are TGTGCCAGCAGCTCCCAGCGGGGCTACGAGCAGTACTTC.

This clonotype was counted only a few times. V is TRBV20-1 and J is TRBJ2-5; 16 positions agree with TRBD2. With 0 bases clipped from V and 4 bases from J, the junction kept 14 bases outside the gene matches. From germline, CDR1 is DFQATT and CDR2 SNEGSKA (reference sequence). This CDR3 is built from 20 residues. The CDR3 DNA reads as TGCAGTGCTAGAGATTATATTGGGACTAGCGGGGGGGCCGAGGGAGAGACCCAGTACTTC. Residues: CSARDYIGTSGGAEGETQYF.

V gene TRBV28 combines with J gene TRBJ1-2; 10 nucleotides align to TRBD1. Trimming took 3 bases from V and 9 from J; bases not matched to a gene: 13. This CDR3 contains 16 residues. Germline CDR1 is MDHEN and CDR2 is SYDVKM. CDR3: CASSLVGQGRPGSYTF. The CDR3, as DNA: TGTGCCAGCAGTTTGGTGGGACAGGGGCGTCCGGGTAGCTACACCTTC.

This clonotype came up many times. The chain carries TRBV20-1 and TRBJ2-1; 9 bases are a match to TRBD2. The CDR3 sequence is 11 residues long. The V gene's germline CDR1 is DFQATT and CDR2 SNEGSKA (reference sequence). V trimming: 8 bases; J trimming: 6 bases; junction bases outside the gene matches: 2. Here the CDR3 DNA reads TGCAGTCTAGCGGGGAGCAATGAGCAGTTCTTC. Protein sequence: CSLAGSNEQFF.

This clonotype was detected ten times or more. The chain employs TRBV7-2 and TRBJ2-1; 7 bases line up with TRBD2. V dropped 3 bases and J dropped 1; count of bases not matched to a gene: 6. Germline loops: CDR1 SGHTA, CDR2 FQGNSA. The CDR3 is made up of 16 amino acids. CDR3 nucleotide sequence: TGTGCCAGCAGCTTTCTGGCGGGGGAATCCTACAATGAGCAGTTCTTC. Translating it yields CASSFLAGESYNEQFF.

This clonotype was seen many times. The V and J genes are TRBV20-1 and TRBJ1-1; 8 bases map to TRBD1. The germline gives CDR1 DFQATT, CDR2 SNEGSKA (reference sequence). CDR3 size: 15 residues. With 0 bases clipped from V and 3 bases from J, the junction kept 6 bases outside the gene matches. CDR3 bases: TGCAGTGCTAGAGATCTGGCAGGGGGCCACACTGAAGCTTTCTTT. As protein: CSARDLAGGHTEAFF.